The subject of this entry is one T cell receptor (beta chain). The antigen is unknown. This sample is part of a study of a mutant IDH1 vaccine in newly diagnosed glioma. Indicated time point: week 47, end of study. A single vaccine dose contained 300 ug of mutant IDH1 20-mer peptide, and topical imiquimod was used with it. Patients had eight vaccinations, in weeks 1, 3, 5, 7, 11, 15, 19 and 23. Each of the donors came in with new WHO grade 3 or 4 astrocytomas that were IDH1-mutant and ATRX-lost. Assay used: immunoSEQ multiplex PCR; TCRdb lists only in-frame clones, some missing. The sample records 75,000 to 95,000 clones, under 90% being singletons. The source is a woman aged 50 to 65 with glioma. The starting material was PBMCs, obtained from a glioma patient whose treatment included an IDH1 peptide vaccine.

The CDR3 protein is CASRNPGGYEQYF. In DNA form, the CDR3 reads TGTGCCAGCAGAAATCCAGGGGGCTACGAGCAGTACTTC. This sequence joins TRBV6-5 and TRBJ2-7; 7 positions match TRBD1. Germline lookup yields CDR1 MNHEY and CDR2 SVGAGI. This CDR3 has 13 amino acids. V shed 6 bases, J shed 3 bases, and the junction held 5 bases outside the gene matches.